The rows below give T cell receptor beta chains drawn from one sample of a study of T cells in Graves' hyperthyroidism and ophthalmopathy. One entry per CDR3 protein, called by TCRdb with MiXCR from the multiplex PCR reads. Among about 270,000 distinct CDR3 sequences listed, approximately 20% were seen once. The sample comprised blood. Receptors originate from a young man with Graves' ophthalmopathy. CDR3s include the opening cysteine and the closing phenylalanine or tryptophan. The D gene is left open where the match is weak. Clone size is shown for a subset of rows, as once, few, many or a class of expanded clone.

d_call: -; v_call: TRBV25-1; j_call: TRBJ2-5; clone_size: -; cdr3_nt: TGTGCCAGCCAAACCAAGGGGCGTGGGGCCCAGTACTTC; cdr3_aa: CASQTKGRGAQYF
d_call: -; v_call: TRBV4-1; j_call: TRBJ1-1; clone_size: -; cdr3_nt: TGCGCCAGCAGCCAAGATACGTTTCTGAACACTGAAGCTTTCTTT; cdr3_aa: CASSQDTFLNTEAFF
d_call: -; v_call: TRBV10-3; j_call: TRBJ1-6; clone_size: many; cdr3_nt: TGTGCCATCAGTGAGAAGCTGAAGGATATGGGACCCCTCCACTTT; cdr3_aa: CAISEKLKDMGPLHF
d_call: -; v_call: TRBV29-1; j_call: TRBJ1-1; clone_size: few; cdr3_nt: TGCAGCGTTGAAGATGACAGCAACACTGAAGCTTTCTTT; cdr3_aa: CSVEDDSNTEAFF
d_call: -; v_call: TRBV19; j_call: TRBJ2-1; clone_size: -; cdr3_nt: TGTGCCAGTAGTATACCCCACGGATACAATGAGCAGTTCTTC; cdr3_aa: CASSIPHGYNEQFF
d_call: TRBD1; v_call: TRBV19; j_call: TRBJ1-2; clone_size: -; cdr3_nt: TGTGCCAGTAAGGGGACAGGGGGCTACTATGGCTACACCTTC; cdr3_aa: CASKGTGGYYGYTF
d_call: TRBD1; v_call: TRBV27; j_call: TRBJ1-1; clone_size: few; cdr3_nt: TGTGCCAGCAGTTGGACAGGGACGAACACTGAAGCTTTCTTT; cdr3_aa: CASSWTGTNTEAFF
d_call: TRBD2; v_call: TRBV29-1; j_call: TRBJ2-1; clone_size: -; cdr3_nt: TGCAGCGTTGGACTAGCGGGAGGGCCAGGTGAGCAGTTCTTC; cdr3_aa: CSVGLAGGPGEQFF
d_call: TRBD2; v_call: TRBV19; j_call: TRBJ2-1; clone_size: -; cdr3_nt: TGTGCCAGCCAAGGGACTAGCTTTCACGGGGAGCAGTTCTTC; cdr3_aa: CASQGTSFHGEQFF
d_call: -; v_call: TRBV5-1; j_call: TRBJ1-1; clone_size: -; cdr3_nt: TGCGCCAGCAGCTTGGAGGAGGGGCTGGGAACTGAAGCTTTCTTT; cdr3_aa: CASSLEEGLGTEAFF
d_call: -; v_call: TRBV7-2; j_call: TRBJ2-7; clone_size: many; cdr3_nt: TGTGCCAGCAGCTTACAGAGTAGCGACGAGCAGTACTTC; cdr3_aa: CASSLQSSDEQYF
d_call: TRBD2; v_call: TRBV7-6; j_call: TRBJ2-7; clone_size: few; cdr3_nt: TGTGCCAGCAGCTTACAGGCCGCGGGAGGCTTGGCCTACGAGCAGTACTTC; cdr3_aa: CASSLQAAGGLAYEQYF
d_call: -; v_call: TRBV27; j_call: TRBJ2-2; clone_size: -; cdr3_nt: TGTGCCAGCAGTTTCCCTTACACCGGGGAGCTGTTTTTT; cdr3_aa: CASSFPYTGELFF
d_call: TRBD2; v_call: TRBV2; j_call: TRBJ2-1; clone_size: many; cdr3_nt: TGTGCCAGCAGTCCGACTAGCCTCCTCTACAATGAGCAGTTCTTC; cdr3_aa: CASSPTSLLYNEQFF
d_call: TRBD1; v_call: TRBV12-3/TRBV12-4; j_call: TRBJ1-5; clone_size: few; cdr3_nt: TGTGCCAGTGGGGAAGGGGGGACAGTCAGCAATCAGCCCCAGCATTTT; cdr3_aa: CASGEGGTVSNQPQHF
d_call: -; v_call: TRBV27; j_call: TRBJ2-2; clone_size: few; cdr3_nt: TGTGCCAGCAGTATTACAGGGTTGACCGGGGAGCTGTTTTTT; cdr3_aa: CASSITGLTGELFF
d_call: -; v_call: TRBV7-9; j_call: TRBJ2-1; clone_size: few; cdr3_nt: TGTGCCAGCAGCTTTGGATTCCGGAGCGGCCAGGATCGCTTACAGTTCTTC; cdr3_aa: CASSFGFRSGQDRLQFF
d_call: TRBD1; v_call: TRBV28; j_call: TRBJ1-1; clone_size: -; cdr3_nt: TGTGCCAGCAGCCTAGGACAGGGAACCTTGGCTTTCTTT; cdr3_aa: CASSLGQGTLAFF
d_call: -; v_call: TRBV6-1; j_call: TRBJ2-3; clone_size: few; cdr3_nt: TGTGCCAGCACCCAGGAGCACGGAGGCACAGATACGCAGTATTTT; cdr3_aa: CASTQEHGGTDTQYF
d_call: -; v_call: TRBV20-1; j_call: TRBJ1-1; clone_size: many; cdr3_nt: TGCAGTGCCCCGGGGGGGGGCCCTCGGATGAACACTGAAGCTTTCTTT; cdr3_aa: CSAPGGGPRMNTEAFF
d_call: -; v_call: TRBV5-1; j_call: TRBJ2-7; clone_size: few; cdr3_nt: TGCGCCAGCAGCCCGGACTATTACGAGCAGTACTTC; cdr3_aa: CASSPDYYEQYF
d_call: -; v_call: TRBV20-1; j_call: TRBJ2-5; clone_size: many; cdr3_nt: TGCAGTGCTTCAGGGGAGGGGAATCAAGAGACCCAGTACTTC; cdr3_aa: CSASGEGNQETQYF
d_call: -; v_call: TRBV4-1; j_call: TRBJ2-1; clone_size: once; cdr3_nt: TGCGCCAGCAGCCAAGGGAGGGCGCGGGGGCTAAACCCTTACAATGAGCAGTTCTTC; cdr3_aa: CASSQGRARGLNPYNEQFF
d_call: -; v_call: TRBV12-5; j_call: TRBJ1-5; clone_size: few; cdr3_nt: TGTGCTAGTGGCCCGGCGGCAGACTATAGCAATCAGCCCCAGCATTTT; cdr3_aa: CASGPAADYSNQPQHF
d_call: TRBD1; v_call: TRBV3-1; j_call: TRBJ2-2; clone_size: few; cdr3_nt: TGTGCCAGCAGCCCCCGGGACAGGTCTCCCGGGGAGCTGCTTTTT; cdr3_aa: CASSPRDRSPGELLF
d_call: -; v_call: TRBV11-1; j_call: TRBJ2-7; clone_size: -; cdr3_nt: TGTGCCAGCATCCCGTCGGGGATGGACTACGAGCAGTACTTC; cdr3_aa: CASIPSGMDYEQYF
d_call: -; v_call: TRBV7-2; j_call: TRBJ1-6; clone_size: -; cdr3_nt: TGTGCCAGCAGCTTCGGGGGACCTAATTCACCCCTCCACTTT; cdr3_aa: CASSFGGPNSPLHF
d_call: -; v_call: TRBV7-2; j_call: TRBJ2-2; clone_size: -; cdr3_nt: TGTGCCAGCAGCTGGTACACCGGGGAGCTGTTTTTT; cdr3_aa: CASSWYTGELFF